The clone carrying this T cell receptor beta chain was seen more than once but under ten times. The assay was immunoSEQ multiplex PCR, and TCRdb's table has in-frame clones only and misses some. Of about 150,000 clones in the sample, roughly 87% were seen once. Per the germline V gene, CDR1 is MDHEN and CDR2 is SYDVKM. Trimming removed 6 bases at V and 5 bases at J, with 11 bases between. The CDR3 is 12 amino acids. This sample was included in a study of blood T cell repertoires in COVID-19. Study-wide background: Specimens from acute and convalescent COVID-19 originated in the United States, Italy and Spain.

Sequencing used peripheral blood. This chain joins TRBV28 and TRBJ2-7; the D gene is possibly TRBD1 (6 bases). This receptor was taken from a woman between 50 and 59 years old with acute or convalescent COVID-19. CDR3 bases: TGTGCCAGCAGCCCAGGGGACCACGAGCAGTACTTC. It specifies CASSPGDHEQYF.